This TCR beta chain was sequenced during a study of breast tumors, draining lymph nodes, adjacent tissues. Breast cancer patients provided tissue from their axillary draining lymph nodes. This CDR3 region has 14 residues. J lost 6 bases, V lost 4 bases, and 7 bases had no gene match. Germline assignment: CDR1 MNHNS and CDR2 SASEGT. TCRdb reprocessed the multiplex PCR reads with MiXCR, giving one entry per CDR3 protein. The data contain more than 100,000 distinct CDR3 sequences, around 24% of them singletons. The V and J genes are TRBV6-1 and TRBJ2-7; 9 nucleotides match TRBD2. Sequencing used axillary lymph node tissue. The TCR was taken from a female donor with breast cancer. Some clones in this sample may be carry-over from other donors' samples. The DNA of the CDR3 is TGTGCCAGCAGTGCGCGGGAGGGCCGTAGCGAGCAGTACTTC. It translates to CASSAREGRSEQYF.